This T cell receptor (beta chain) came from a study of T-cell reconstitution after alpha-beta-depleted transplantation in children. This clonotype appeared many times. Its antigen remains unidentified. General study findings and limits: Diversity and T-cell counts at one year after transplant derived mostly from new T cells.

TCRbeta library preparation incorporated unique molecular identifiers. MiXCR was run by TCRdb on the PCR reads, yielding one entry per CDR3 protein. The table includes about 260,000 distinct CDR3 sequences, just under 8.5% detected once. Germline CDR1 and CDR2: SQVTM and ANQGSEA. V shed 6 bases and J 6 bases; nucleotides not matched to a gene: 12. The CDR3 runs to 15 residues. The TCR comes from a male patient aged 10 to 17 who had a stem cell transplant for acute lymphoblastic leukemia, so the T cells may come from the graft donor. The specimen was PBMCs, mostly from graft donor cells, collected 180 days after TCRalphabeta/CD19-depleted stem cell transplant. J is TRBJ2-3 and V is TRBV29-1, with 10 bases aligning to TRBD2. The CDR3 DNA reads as TGCAGCGTGTTTAAAAGCGGGGGGGCCGGGGATACGCAGTATTTT. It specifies CSVFKSGGAGDTQYF.